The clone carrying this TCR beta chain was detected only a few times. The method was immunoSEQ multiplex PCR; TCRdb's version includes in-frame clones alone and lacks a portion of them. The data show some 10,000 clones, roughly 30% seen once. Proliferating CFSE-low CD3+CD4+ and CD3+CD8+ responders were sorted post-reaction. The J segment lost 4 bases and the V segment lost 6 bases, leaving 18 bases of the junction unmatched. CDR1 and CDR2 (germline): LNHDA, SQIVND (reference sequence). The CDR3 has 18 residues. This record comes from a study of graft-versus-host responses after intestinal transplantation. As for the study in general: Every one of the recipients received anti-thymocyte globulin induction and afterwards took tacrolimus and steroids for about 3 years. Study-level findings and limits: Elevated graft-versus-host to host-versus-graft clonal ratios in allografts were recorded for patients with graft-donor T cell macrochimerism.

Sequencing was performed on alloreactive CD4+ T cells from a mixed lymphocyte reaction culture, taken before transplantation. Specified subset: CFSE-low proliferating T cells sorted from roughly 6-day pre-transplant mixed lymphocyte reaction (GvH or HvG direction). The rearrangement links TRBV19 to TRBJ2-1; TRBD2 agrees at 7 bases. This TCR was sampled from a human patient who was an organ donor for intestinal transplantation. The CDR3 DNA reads TGTGCCAGTAGGACTGGAAACCTGGCGGGGGTGGGATACAATGAGCAGTTCTTC. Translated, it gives CASRTGNLAGVGYNEQFF.